The present T cell receptor beta chain was sequenced within a study of molecular identifiers for immune sequencing clone quantification. CDR3 length equals 16 residues. CDR1 and CDR2 (germline): MNHEY, SMNVEV (reference sequence). The V segment lost 5 bases and the J segment 4 bases; nucleotides outside the gene matches: 10. This clonotype was seen a few times. TCRdb re-called the PCR reads through MiXCR, storing one row per CDR3 protein. The repertoire holds a few hundred thousand distinct CDR3 sequences, with roughly 23% as singletons. This rearrangement joins TRBV27 to TRBJ1-5; 8 bases are a match to TRBD1. The material sequenced was naive CD8+ T cells from blood, with Jurkat cell RNA spiked in. Specified subset: FACS-sorted CD8+CD4-CCR7+CD45RA+ naive T cells. This clonotype originated in a human donor in good health. Some libraries in this study had Jurkat cell RNA spiked in. CDR3 DNA: TGTGCCAGCAGTCGACAGGGGTCGGAAGAAAATCAGCCCCAGCATTTT. This gives the protein CASSRQGSEENQPQHF.